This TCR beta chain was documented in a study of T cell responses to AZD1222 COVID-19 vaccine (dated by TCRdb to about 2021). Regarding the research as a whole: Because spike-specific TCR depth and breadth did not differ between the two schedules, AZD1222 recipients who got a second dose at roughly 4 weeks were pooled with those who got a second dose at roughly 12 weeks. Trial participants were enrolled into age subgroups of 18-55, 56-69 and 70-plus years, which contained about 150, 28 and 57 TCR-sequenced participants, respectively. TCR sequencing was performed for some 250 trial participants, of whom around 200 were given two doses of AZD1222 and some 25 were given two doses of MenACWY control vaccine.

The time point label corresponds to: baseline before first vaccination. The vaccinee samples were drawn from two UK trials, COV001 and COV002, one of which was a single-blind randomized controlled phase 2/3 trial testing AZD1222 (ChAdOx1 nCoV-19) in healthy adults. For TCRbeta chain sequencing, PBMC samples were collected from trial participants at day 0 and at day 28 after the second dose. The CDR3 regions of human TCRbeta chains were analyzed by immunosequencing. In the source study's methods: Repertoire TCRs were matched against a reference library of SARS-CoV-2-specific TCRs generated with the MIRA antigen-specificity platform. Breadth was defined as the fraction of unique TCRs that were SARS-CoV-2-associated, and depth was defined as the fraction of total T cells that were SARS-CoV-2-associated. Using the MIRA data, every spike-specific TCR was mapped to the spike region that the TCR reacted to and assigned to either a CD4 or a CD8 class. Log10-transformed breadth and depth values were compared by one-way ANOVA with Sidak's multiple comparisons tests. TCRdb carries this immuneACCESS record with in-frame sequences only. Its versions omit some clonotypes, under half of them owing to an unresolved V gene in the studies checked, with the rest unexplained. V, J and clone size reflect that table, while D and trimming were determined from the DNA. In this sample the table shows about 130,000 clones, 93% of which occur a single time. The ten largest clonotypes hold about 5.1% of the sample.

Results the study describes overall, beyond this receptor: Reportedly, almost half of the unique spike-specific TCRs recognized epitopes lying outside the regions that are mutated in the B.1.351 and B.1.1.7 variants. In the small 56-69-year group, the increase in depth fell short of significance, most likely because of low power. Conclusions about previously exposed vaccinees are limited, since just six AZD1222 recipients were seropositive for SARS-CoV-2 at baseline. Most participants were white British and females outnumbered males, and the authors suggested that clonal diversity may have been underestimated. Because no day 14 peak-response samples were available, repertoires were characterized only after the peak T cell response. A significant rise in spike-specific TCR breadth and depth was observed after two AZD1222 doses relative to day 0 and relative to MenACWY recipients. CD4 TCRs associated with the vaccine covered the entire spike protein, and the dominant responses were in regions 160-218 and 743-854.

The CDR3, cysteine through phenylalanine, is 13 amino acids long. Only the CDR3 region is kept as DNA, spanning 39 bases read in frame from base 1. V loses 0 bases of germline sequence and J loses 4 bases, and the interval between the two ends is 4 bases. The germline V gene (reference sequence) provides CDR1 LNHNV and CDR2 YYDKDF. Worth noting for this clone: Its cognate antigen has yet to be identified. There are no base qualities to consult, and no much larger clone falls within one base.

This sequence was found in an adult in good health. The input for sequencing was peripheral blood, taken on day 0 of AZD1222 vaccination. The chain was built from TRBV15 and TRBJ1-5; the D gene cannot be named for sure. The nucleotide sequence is TGTGCCACCAGCAGAGATTTAAATCAGCCCCAGCATTTT. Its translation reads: CATSRDLNQPQHF.